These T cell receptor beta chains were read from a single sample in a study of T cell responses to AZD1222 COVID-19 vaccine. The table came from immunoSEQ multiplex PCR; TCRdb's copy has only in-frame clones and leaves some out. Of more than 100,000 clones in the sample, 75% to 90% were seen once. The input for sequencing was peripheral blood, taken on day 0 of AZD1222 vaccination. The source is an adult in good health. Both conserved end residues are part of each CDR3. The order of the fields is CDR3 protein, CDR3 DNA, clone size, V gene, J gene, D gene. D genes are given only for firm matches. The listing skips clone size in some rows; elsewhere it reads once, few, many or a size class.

CDR3 protein: CASRQGIGGYNEQFF
CDR3 DNA: TGTGCCAGTAGGCAGGGAATCGGGGGATACAATGAGCAGTTCTTC
clone size: -
V gene: TRBV19
J gene: TRBJ2-1
D gene: -

CDR3 protein: CASSLDRGGYGYTF
CDR3 DNA: TGTGCCAGCAGCTTGGACAGGGGAGGGTATGGCTACACCTTC
clone size: -
V gene: TRBV5-6
J gene: TRBJ1-2
D gene: TRBD1

CDR3 protein: CASSQESGGGGAHGYTF
CDR3 DNA: TGTGCCAGCAGCCAAGAGTCAGGAGGTGGGGGTGCACATGGCTACACCTTC
clone size: -
V gene: TRBV4-2
J gene: TRBJ1-2
D gene: -

CDR3 protein: CASRRGEGTEAFF
CDR3 DNA: TGTGCCAGCAGAAGGGGGGAGGGCACTGAAGCTTTCTTT
clone size: -
V gene: TRBV12-3/TRBV12-4
J gene: TRBJ1-1
D gene: -

CDR3 protein: CASSIPGAVGAFF
CDR3 DNA: TGTGCCAGTAGTATTCCCGGGGCCGTTGGAGCTTTCTTT
clone size: -
V gene: TRBV19
J gene: TRBJ1-1
D gene: -

CDR3 protein: CATSEPKTSGANVLTF
CDR3 DNA: TGTGCCACCAGTGAACCGAAGACCTCTGGGGCCAACGTCCTGACTTTC
clone size: -
V gene: TRBV24-1
J gene: TRBJ2-6
D gene: -

CDR3 protein: CASSDVSYEQYF
CDR3 DNA: TGTGCTAGCAGTGACGTTAGCTACGAGCAGTACTTC
clone size: -
V gene: TRBV6-1
J gene: TRBJ2-7
D gene: -

CDR3 protein: CASSLDSTYGYTF
CDR3 DNA: TGCGCCAGCAGCTTGGACAGCACCTATGGCTACACCTTC
clone size: few
V gene: TRBV5-1
J gene: TRBJ1-2
D gene: -

CDR3 protein: CASSFGRQGTAFF
CDR3 DNA: TGTGCCAGCAGTTTCGGAAGACAGGGAACGGCTTTCTTT
clone size: -
V gene: TRBV5-8
J gene: TRBJ1-1
D gene: TRBD1

CDR3 protein: CASSLAADSEQYF
CDR3 DNA: TGTGCCAGCAGCTTGGCGGCAGATAGCGAGCAGTACTTC
clone size: few
V gene: TRBV5-4
J gene: TRBJ2-7
D gene: -

CDR3 protein: CASSFQGASNQPQHF
CDR3 DNA: TGTGCCAGCAGTTTTCAGGGGGCAAGCAATCAGCCCCAGCATTTT
clone size: -
V gene: TRBV28
J gene: TRBJ1-5
D gene: TRBD1

CDR3 protein: CATSRDSQGSYTF
CDR3 DNA: TGTGCCACCAGCAGAGACTCCCAGGGTAGCTACACCTTC
clone size: -
V gene: TRBV15
J gene: TRBJ1-2
D gene: -

CDR3 protein: CASSPVAGPGELFF
CDR3 DNA: TGTGCCAGCAGCCCGGTAGCGGGACCCGGGGAGCTGTTTTTT
clone size: -
V gene: TRBV28
J gene: TRBJ2-2
D gene: TRBD2

CDR3 protein: CASGSGADTQYF
CDR3 DNA: TGTGCTAGTGGGTCAGGGGCAGATACGCAGTATTTT
clone size: -
V gene: TRBV12-5
J gene: TRBJ2-3
D gene: -

CDR3 protein: CASEAGANTGELFF
CDR3 DNA: TGTGCCAGTGAAGCGGGAGCGAACACCGGGGAGCTGTTTTTT
clone size: -
V gene: TRBV25-1
J gene: TRBJ2-2
D gene: TRBD2

CDR3 protein: CASSQSSGYNEQFF
CDR3 DNA: TGTGCCAGCAGCCAATCGAGCGGCTACAATGAGCAGTTCTTC
clone size: -
V gene: TRBV3-1/TRBV3-2
J gene: TRBJ2-1
D gene: -

CDR3 protein: CSVEGSPGQGADEQFF
CDR3 DNA: TGCAGCGTTGAAGGCTCACCGGGACAGGGTGCGGATGAGCAGTTCTTC
clone size: -
V gene: TRBV29-1
J gene: TRBJ2-1
D gene: TRBD1

CDR3 protein: CASSLGVSGRTFLPYEQYF
CDR3 DNA: TGTGCCAGCAGCTTAGGAGTTAGCGGGAGGACCTTCCTCCCCTACGAGCAGTACTTC
clone size: -
V gene: TRBV7-8
J gene: TRBJ2-7
D gene: TRBD2

CDR3 protein: CASSLESWTGGRSTEAFF
CDR3 DNA: TGTGCCAGCAGCTTGGAGTCGTGGACAGGGGGTAGGAGCACTGAAGCTTTCTTT
clone size: -
V gene: TRBV5-6
J gene: TRBJ1-1
D gene: TRBD1

CDR3 protein: CAWSVVGDAQPQHF
CDR3 DNA: TGTGCCTGGAGTGTAGTCGGGGACGCTCAGCCCCAGCATTTT
clone size: -
V gene: TRBV30
J gene: TRBJ1-5
D gene: -

CDR3 protein: CAWRGYGREQFF
CDR3 DNA: TGTGCCTGGAGGGGATATGGCAGGGAGCAGTTCTTC
clone size: -
V gene: TRBV30
J gene: TRBJ2-1
D gene: -

CDR3 protein: CASSLDGVFDRTTSYEQYF
CDR3 DNA: TGTGCCAGCAGCTTAGACGGGGTCTTCGACAGGACCACCTCCTACGAGCAGTACTTC
clone size: -
V gene: TRBV7-8
J gene: TRBJ2-7
D gene: -

CDR3 protein: CASSPEVQPQHF
CDR3 DNA: TGCGCCAGCAGCCCCGAGGTTCAGCCCCAGCATTTT
clone size: -
V gene: TRBV5-1
J gene: TRBJ1-5
D gene: -

CDR3 protein: CASSLSRGRTTNEKLFF
CDR3 DNA: TGTGCCAGCAGCTTAAGTCGGGGCCGGACAACTAATGAAAAACTGTTTTTT
clone size: few
V gene: TRBV7-9
J gene: TRBJ1-4
D gene: -

CDR3 protein: CASSLAPRAEQYF
CDR3 DNA: TGTGCCAGCAGCTTGGCTCCTAGAGCGGAGCAGTACTTC
clone size: -
V gene: TRBV5-4
J gene: TRBJ2-7
D gene: -

CDR3 protein: CASSPLADTQYF
CDR3 DNA: TGCGCCAGCAGCCCCCTAGCGGATACGCAGTATTTT
clone size: -
V gene: TRBV5-1
J gene: TRBJ2-3
D gene: -

CDR3 protein: CASSPEASSYEQYF
CDR3 DNA: TGTGCCAGCAGCCCGGAAGCGAGCTCCTACGAGCAGTACTTC
clone size: once
V gene: TRBV9
J gene: TRBJ2-7
D gene: -

CDR3 protein: CASSIRDRVYSPLHF
CDR3 DNA: TGTGCCAGCAGTATAAGGGACAGGGTTTACTCACCCCTCCACTTT
clone size: -
V gene: TRBV28
J gene: TRBJ1-6
D gene: TRBD1

CDR3 protein: CASSPREAGELFF
CDR3 DNA: TGTGCCAGCAGCCCCCGTGAGGCCGGGGAGCTGTTTTTT
clone size: -
V gene: TRBV11-3
J gene: TRBJ2-2
D gene: -

CDR3 protein: CASSIGHSPNGGEKLFF
CDR3 DNA: TGTGCCAGTAGTATCGGCCATTCCCCCAACGGCGGTGAAAAACTGTTTTTT
clone size: -
V gene: TRBV19
J gene: TRBJ1-4
D gene: -

CDR3 protein: CASSYGLAGGEQYF
CDR3 DNA: TGTGCCAGCAGTTACGGACTAGCGGGAGGCGAGCAGTACTTC
clone size: -
V gene: TRBV6-6
J gene: TRBJ2-7
D gene: TRBD2

CDR3 protein: CATSLGSVSNQPQHF
CDR3 DNA: TGTGCCACCAGCCTCGGAAGTGTGAGCAATCAGCCCCAGCATTTT
clone size: -
V gene: TRBV15
J gene: TRBJ1-5
D gene: -

CDR3 protein: CASSQGGAASYEQYF
CDR3 DNA: TGTGCCAGCAGCCAGGGAGGGGCAGCCTCCTACGAGCAGTACTTC
clone size: -
V gene: TRBV3-1/TRBV3-2
J gene: TRBJ2-7
D gene: TRBD2

CDR3 protein: CASSPVTSGNNEQFF
CDR3 DNA: TGTGCCAGCTCACCCGTAACTAGCGGGAACAATGAGCAGTTCTTC
clone size: -
V gene: TRBV18
J gene: TRBJ2-1
D gene: TRBD2

CDR3 protein: CSVASGVSYNEQFF
CDR3 DNA: TGCAGCGTCGCCTCTGGGGTCTCCTACAATGAGCAGTTCTTC
clone size: -
V gene: TRBV29-1
J gene: TRBJ2-1
D gene: -

CDR3 protein: CASSERGTRYSEQFF
CDR3 DNA: TGTGCCAGCAGTGAAAGGGGGACTAGGTATAGTGAGCAGTTCTTC
clone size: -
V gene: TRBV6-1
J gene: TRBJ2-1
D gene: TRBD2

CDR3 protein: CASSPSPGRRVGYGYTF
CDR3 DNA: TGTGCCAGCAGCCCTTCGCCGGGACGCCGCGTTGGGTATGGCTACACCTTC
clone size: -
V gene: TRBV6-2/TRBV6-3
J gene: TRBJ1-2
D gene: -

CDR3 protein: CASSRQGQIYGYTF
CDR3 DNA: TGCGCCAGCAGCCGGCAGGGACAGATTTATGGCTACACCTTC
clone size: -
V gene: TRBV4-1
J gene: TRBJ1-2
D gene: TRBD1

CDR3 protein: CASSPSGRDIQYF
CDR3 DNA: TGTGCCAGCTCACCAAGCGGGAGGGACATTCAGTACTTC
clone size: -
V gene: TRBV18
J gene: TRBJ2-4
D gene: TRBD2

CDR3 protein: CAWSFRGANYGYTF
CDR3 DNA: TGTGCCTGGAGCTTCCGGGGAGCTAACTATGGCTACACCTTC
clone size: -
V gene: TRBV30
J gene: TRBJ1-2
D gene: -

CDR3 protein: CASSWTGGLDQPQHF
CDR3 DNA: TGCGCCAGCAGCTGGACAGGGGGCCTTGATCAGCCCCAGCATTTT
clone size: few
V gene: TRBV10-2
J gene: TRBJ1-5
D gene: TRBD1

CDR3 protein: CASSFPFGVGELFF
CDR3 DNA: TGTGCCAGTAGTTTCCCGTTCGGAGTCGGGGAGCTGTTTTTT
clone size: -
V gene: TRBV19
J gene: TRBJ2-2
D gene: -